The 11 T cell receptor beta chains below all came from one sample that was sequenced in a study of identical twins. TCRdb used MiXCR to reprocess the 5' RACE reads, holding one entry per CDR3 protein. The sample includes some 590,000 distinct CDR3 sequences, 9.5% to 10% of them seen just once. This sample was shared with a second study, whose subject was yellow fever vaccine responses in identical twins.

Sequencing input: PBMCs. The receptors were sampled from a woman aged 18-29 years in good health.

The rearrangement links TRBV2 to TRBJ2-2; tentatively, D is TRBD2 (6 bases). The CDR3 runs 14 residues. V lost 8 bases to trimming and J lost 1 base, with 11 bases between them. Germline loops: CDR1 SNHLY, CDR2 FYNNEI. CDR3 nucleotides: TGTGCCAGCCGGGACGGGGGGAACACCGGGGAGCTGTTTTTT. This sequence encodes CASRDGGNTGELFF.

As regards this clonotype: A single base separates this from a much larger clone, so it may be a read error. The V and J genes are TRBV7-2 and TRBJ2-1; no firm D call. The CDR3 is 13 amino acids. The germline V gene encodes CDR1 SGHTA and CDR2 FQGNSA. Trimming shortened V by 2 bases and J by 3 bases, and 5 bases separated the two germline ends. The CDR3 region is CASSLLLYNEQFF. Written as DNA, the CDR3 is TGTGCCAGCAGCTTACTCCTCTACAATGAGCAGTTCTTC.

Only a few counts were recorded for this clonotype. V and J are TRBV20-1 and TRBJ2-3; D is unresolved. CDR1 is DFQATT and CDR2 is SNEGSKA in the germline V gene (reference sequence). There are 10 residues in the CDR3. The ends were cut back, 1 base at V and 4 bases at J, with 0 bases in the middle. CDR3 residues: CSARADTQYF. CDR3 nucleotides: TGCAGTGCTAGAGCAGATACGCAGTATTTT.

This clonotype was seen a few times. The chain recombines TRBV7-3 with TRBJ2-5, with D possibly being TRBD1 (7 bases). Germline CDR1 SGHTA, CDR2 FQGTGA. This CDR3 is 15 amino acids long. V was cut by 0 bases and J by 2 bases, with 10 bases left in between. CDR3: CASSLTPGGQETQYF. As DNA, the CDR3 is TGTGCCAGCAGCTTAACCCCAGGGGGGCAAGAGACCCAGTACTTC.

V gene TRBV25-1 combines with J gene TRBJ2-2; 7 bases align to TRBD1. The ends lost 3 bases at V and 1 base at J; junction bases unmatched: 2. The CDR3 consists of 15 residues. Germline V gene lookup returns CDR1 MGHDK and CDR2 SYGVNS. As DNA, the CDR3 is TGTGCCAGCAGTGAGAACAGGGGGAACACCGGGGAGCTGTTTTTT. Translation: CASSENRGNTGELFF.

This clonotype occurred a few times. V usage is TRBV20-1 and J usage is TRBJ2-1, with TRBD2 identical over 15 bases. The germline gives CDR1 DFQATT, CDR2 SNEGSKA (reference sequence). The CDR3 contains 14 residues. In DNA form, the CDR3 reads TGCAGAGCCTCCGGGACTAGCGGGGGGAATGAGCAGTTCTTC. This codes for CRASGTSGGNEQFF.

This clonotype was seen a few times. The J gene is TRBJ2-3, the V gene TRBV27; possibly TRBD1 for D (7 bases). Deletions cut 0 bases from V and 5 bases from J, with 18 bases between. Looked up from germline, CDR1 is MNHEY and CDR2 is SMNVEV (reference sequence). The CDR3 consists of 17 residues. CDR3 sequence reads: CASSLSRSGGNRDTQYF. The CDR3 DNA reads TGTGCCAGCAGTTTATCGAGGTCAGGGGGGAATCGAGATACGCAGTATTTT.

In its sample, this clonotype was seen many times. V and J are TRBV5-5 and TRBJ2-4; TRBD2 matches at 10 bases. CDR1 is SGHKS, CDR2 YYEKEE, per germline (reference sequence). CDR3 size: 16 residues. After removal of 2 bases from V and 2 bases from J, the junction contained 4 bases not matched to a gene. The CDR3 loop is CASSFTSGVTKNIQYF. The CDR3 DNA reads as TGTGCCAGCAGCTTCACTAGCGGGGTAACCAAAAACATTCAGTACTTC.

The V gene is TRBV7-9, the J gene TRBJ2-7, with unresolved D. CDR3 length: 12 residues. The germline V and J ends were trimmed by 0 bases and 7 bases, with 7 bases remaining between them. The germline gives CDR1 SEHNR, CDR2 FQNEAQ (reference sequence). This CDR3 is CASSLARQEQYF. The CDR3 DNA reads as TGTGCCAGCAGCTTAGCTCGACAAGAGCAGTACTTC.

This clonotype was counted only a few times. The rearrangement links TRBV15 to TRBJ2-5, with D hard to call. Germline V gene data show CDR1 as LNHNV and CDR2 as YYDKDF (reference sequence). CDR3 length equals 15 residues. Trimming took 0 bases from V and 2 from J, leaving 10 bases between them. CDR3 nucleotides: TGTGCCACCAGCAGAGATCGGGCAGGACAAGAGACCCAGTACTTC. It is translated as CATSRDRAGQETQYF. The variable domain in full, with the rest retrieved from reference TRBV15 and TRBJ2-5, is DAMVIQNPRYQVTQFGKPVTLSCSQTLNHNVMYWYQQKSSQAPKLLFHYYDKDFNNEADTPDNFQSRRPNTSFCFLDIRSPGLGDTAMYLCATSRDRAGQETQYFGPGTRLLVL.

This sequence joins TRBV16 and TRBJ1-2, with a weak D call TRBD1 (6 bases). Germline values: CDR1 KGHSY, CDR2 FQNENV. V was trimmed by 4 bases and J by 6 bases, leaving 18 bases between them. CDR3 length: 15 amino acids. CDR3 loop: CASSPTFAGEDGYTF. CDR3 coding DNA: TGTGCCAGCAGCCCCACCTTTGCAGGGGAAGATGGCTACACCTTC. Variable domain in full (rest from reference TRBV16 and TRBJ1-2): GEEVAQTPKHLVRGEGQKAKLYCAPIKGHSYVFWYQQVLKNEFKFLISFQNENVFDETGMPKERFSAKCLPNSPCSLEIQATKLEDSAVYFCASSPTFAGEDGYTFGSGTRLTVV.